These 30 T cell receptor beta chains originate from one sample sequenced in a study of blood T cell repertoires in COVID-19. Assay used: immunoSEQ multiplex PCR; TCRdb lists only in-frame clones, some missing. In the table there are 240,000 or so clones, around 84% of which are singletons. Sequencing was performed on peripheral blood. Every receptor here comes from a woman between 18 and 30 years old with acute or convalescent COVID-19.

The chain joins TRBV6-2 or TRBV6-3 to TRBJ2-1, with 8 bases identical to TRBD2. Unmatched junction bases numbered 14, after V lost 6 bases and J lost 4 bases. The CDR3 covers 17 residues. Germline V CDR1 and CDR2: MNHEY, SVGEGT. The CDR3: CASSLLPGTRGYNEQFF. The CDR3 bases are TGTGCCAGCAGCCTCCTTCCCGGGACTAGAGGGTACAATGAGCAGTTCTTC.

The gene calls are TRBV5-1 and TRBJ2-3; 10 bases are shared with TRBD2. The CDR3 contains 15 residues. V shed 3 bases and J 5 bases; nucleotides not matched to a gene: 6. The germline V gene has CDR1 SGHRS and CDR2 YFSETQ. CDR3 bases: TGCGCCAGCAGCTCGGTAGCGGGAGGTGTAGATACGCAGTATTTT. Translated, it gives CASSSVAGGVDTQYF.

The chain uses TRBV4-1 and TRBJ2-7; D is perhaps TRBD2 (5 bases). Germline loops: CDR1 MGHRA, CDR2 YSYEKL. Trimming pared 0 bases from V and 2 bases from J, leaving 8 bases between. The CDR3 consists of 14 residues. CDR3 amino acids: CASSQEKAAYEQYF. The CDR3 nucleotides are TGCGCCAGCAGCCAAGAAAAAGCGGCCTACGAGCAGTACTTC.

This clone was found once. The V gene is TRBV28, the J gene TRBJ1-2, with 9 bases aligning to TRBD1. Trimming at V came to 5 bases and at J to 3 bases, leaving 4 bases not matched to a gene. The CDR3 sequence is 14 residues long. The germline gives CDR1 MDHEN, CDR2 SYDVKM. The CDR3 nucleotides are TGTGCCAGCAGTCGATGGACAGGGGACTATGGCTACACCTTC. Translation gives CASSRWTGDYGYTF.

This clone showed up just a few times. The chain links TRBV19 to TRBJ1-6; no clear D gene. CDR1 is LNHDA, CDR2 SQIVND, per germline (reference sequence). The CDR3 spans 14 residues. Trimming removed 1 base from V and 8 bases from J, with 9 bases in between. CDR3 loop: CASSIGQIHSPLHF. The CDR3, as DNA: TGTGCCAGTAGTATAGGACAAATACATTCACCCCTCCACTTT.

The chain is built from TRBV18 and TRBJ2-5, with D tentatively TRBD1 (6 bases). The CDR3 extends over 14 amino acids. Germline V gene data show CDR1 as KGHSH and CDR2 as LQKENI. V gave up 2 bases and J gave up 3 bases, with 10 bases separating them. The CDR3 protein is CASSPTGHEETQYF. CDR3 bases: TGTGCCAGCTCACCAACGGGACACGAAGAGACCCAGTACTTC.

This chain uses TRBV2 with TRBJ1-5; the match to TRBD1 covers 7 bases. The germline V gene encodes CDR1 SNHLY and CDR2 FYNNEI. Trimming removed 3 bases from V and 5 bases from J; junction bases left unmatched: 13. The CDR3 extends over 17 amino acids. This chain's CDR3 is CASSDPGGKFDHQPQHF. In DNA form, the CDR3 reads TGTGCCAGCAGTGACCCAGGGGGGAAATTTGACCATCAGCCCCAGCATTTT.

The chain has TRBV7-3 and TRBJ2-1, with 9 bases identical to TRBD1. The CDR3 is 16 amino acids. V shed 0 bases, J shed 2 bases, and the junction held 2 bases outside the gene matches. Germline V gene lookup returns CDR1 SGHTA and CDR2 FQGTGA. This CDR3 is CASSLTGQGPYNEQFF. CDR3 nucleotide sequence: TGTGCCAGCAGCTTAACGGGACAGGGTCCCTACAATGAGCAGTTCTTC. The entire variable domain, with the rest obtained from reference TRBV7-3 and TRBJ2-1, is as follows: GAGVSQTPSNKVTEKGKYVELRCDPISGHTALYWYRQSLGQGPEFLIYFQGTGAADDSGLPNDRFFAVRPEGSVSTLKIQRTERGDSAVYLCASSLTGQGPYNEQFFGPGTRLTVL.

This chain links TRBV11-3 with TRBJ2-1, with 11 bases identical to TRBD2. The junction had 7 bases not matched to a gene; V was cut back by 5 bases and J by 13 bases. CDR1 SGHNT and CDR2 YENEEA come from the germline V gene. The CDR3 consists of 13 residues. The CDR3 coding sequence is TGTGCCAGCAGCCTTCAACTAGCGGGAGACCAGTTCTTC. As protein: CASSLQLAGDQFF.

This chain joins TRBV3-1 (or the pseudogene TRBV3-2) and TRBJ2-7; TRBD2 matches 8 bases. V trimming: 0 bases; J trimming: 5 bases; junction bases outside the gene matches: 15. Germline V CDR1 and CDR2: LGHDT, YNNKEL (reference sequence). The length of the CDR3 is 18 residues. As DNA, the CDR3 is TGTGCCAGCAGCCAAGAGCACACATGGGGCGGGAGGATCGACGAGCAGTACTTC. Translation: CASSQEHTWGGRIDEQYF.

The rearrangement links TRBV18 to TRBJ1-5; the D gene is possibly TRBD1 (6 bases). From germline, CDR1 is KGHSH and CDR2 LQKENI. This CDR3 spans 14 amino acids. Trimming took off 8 bases at V and 3 bases at J, with 14 bases between the two ends. CDR3 coding DNA: TGTGCCAGCACCACTCGGGACACCAATCAGCCCCAGCATTTT. Protein sequence: CASTTRDTNQPQHF.

This clone was observed a handful of times. The V gene is TRBV28, the J gene TRBJ2-3, with D perhaps TRBD2 (7 bases). The CDR3 has 17 residues. From germline, CDR1 is MDHEN and CDR2 SYDVKM. V lost 1 base to trimming and J lost 2 bases, with 16 bases between them. CDR3 protein: CASSLLRGPPPTDTQYF. The DNA for the CDR3 is TGTGCCAGCAGTTTATTGCGGGGGCCTCCCCCCACAGATACGCAGTATTTT.

The rearrangement links TRBV9 to TRBJ2-1, with TRBD2 matching over 7 bases. Germline CDR1 is SGDLS and CDR2 is YYNGEE. J gave up 4 bases and V 0 bases, and 10 bases lay outside the gene matches. This CDR3 is 17 amino acids long. In nucleotides, the CDR3 is TGTGCCAGCAGCGTAGAGGGGACTAAGCGTATATACAATGAGCAGTTCTTC. Encoded protein: CASSVEGTKRIYNEQFF.

This clone was picked up one time. The chain has TRBV5-5 and TRBJ1-4; TRBD1 matches 9 bases. The CDR3 is 15 residues long. V shed 4 bases and J 7 bases; nucleotides not matched to a gene: 8. Germline V CDR1 and CDR2: SGHKS, YYEKEE (reference sequence). The CDR3 protein is CASSPEDRGGEKLFF. For the CDR3, the DNA is TGTGCCAGCAGCCCAGAGGACAGGGGTGGTGAAAAACTGTTTTTT.

The chain employs TRBV11-2 and TRBJ2-1; 9 nucleotides align to TRBD1. The CDR3 loop spans 15 amino acids. Trimming cost V 5 bases and J 3 bases; bases outside gene matches: 5. Looked up from germline, CDR1 is SGHAT and CDR2 is FQNNGV. CDR3 protein: CASSRGQGYYNEQFF. In nucleotides, the CDR3 is TGTGCCAGCAGCCGGGGACAGGGATACTACAATGAGCAGTTCTTC.

The V call is TRBV11-2, the J call TRBJ1-4, with no clear D. Trimming took 5 bases from V and 5 from J, leaving 9 bases between them. The CDR3 runs to 13 residues. CDR1 SGHAT and CDR2 FQNNGV come from the germline V gene. CDR3 sequence reads: CASSGGLNEKLFF. DNA for the CDR3: TGTGCCAGCAGCGGAGGTCTCAATGAAAAACTGTTTTTT.

A word on this clone: The identical CDR3 is also encoded by other nucleotide sequences in the sample. V gene TRBV12-3 or TRBV12-4 combines with J gene TRBJ2-1, with 7 nucleotides matching TRBD1. The CDR3 loop spans 13 amino acids. J gave up 2 bases and V 6 bases, and 1 base lay outside the gene matches. The CDR3 here is CASRGTAYNEQFF. DNA for the CDR3: TGTGCCAGCAGAGGGACAGCCTACAATGAGCAGTTCTTC.

The genes are TRBV11-3 and TRBJ2-1; D remains ambiguous. In germline, CDR1 is SGHNT, CDR2 YENEEA. The V end was cut by 3 bases, the J end by 0 bases, with 9 bases between. The CDR3 length is 15 residues. CDR3 nucleotides: TGTGCCAGCAGCTTCGGTCGAAACTCCTACAATGAGCAGTTCTTC. Its translation is CASSFGRNSYNEQFF.

V gene TRBV19 combines with J gene TRBJ1-5; weak D call: TRBD1 (5 bases). The CDR3 sequence is 15 residues long. The V end was cut by 6 bases, the J end by 4 bases, with 16 bases between. CDR1 is LNHDA, CDR2 SQIVND, per germline (reference sequence). As DNA, the CDR3 is TGTGCCAGTAGCTTCGGGGGTCTAGTTAATCAGCCCCAGCATTTT. Its protein product is CASSFGGLVNQPQHF.

The genes are TRBV25-1 and TRBJ2-5; maybe TRBD2 (6 bases). The length of the CDR3 is 14 residues. Per germline, CDR1 MGHDK and CDR2 SYGVNS. V dropped 3 bases and J dropped 5 bases, with 13 bases sitting between them. The CDR3, as DNA: TGTGCCAGCAGTGAGTTAGGAGGGTGGGAGACCCAGTACTTC. As protein: CASSELGGWETQYF. The variable domain in full, completed from reference TRBV25-1 and TRBJ2-5, reads EADIYQTPRYLVIGTGKKITLECSQTMGHDKMYWYQQDPGMELHLIHYSYGVNSTEKGDLSSESTVSRIRTEHFPLTLESARPSHTSQYLCASSELGGWETQYFGPGTRLLVL.

The V gene is TRBV7-8, the J gene TRBJ2-2, with 12 bases identical to TRBD2. Per germline, CDR1 SGHVS and CDR2 FQNEAQ. The CDR3 consists of 21 residues. Trimming at V came to 10 bases and at J to 3 bases, leaving 24 bases not matched to a gene. The CDR3 coding sequence is TGTGCCACCCCGATGGGGACAGGGGTGCTAGCGGGAGGGCCGGACACCGGGGAGCTGTTTTTT. This encodes CATPMGTGVLAGGPDTGELFF.

The chain couples TRBV3-1 (or the pseudogene TRBV3-2) to TRBJ2-4; no firm D call. The V gene's germline CDR1 is LGHDT and CDR2 YNNKEL (reference sequence). V lost 4 bases and J 0 bases, leaving 7 bases between the germline ends. CDR3 length equals 14 residues. Here the CDR3 DNA reads TGTGCCAGCAGCCTACGACTAGCCAAAAACATTCAGTACTTC. Translating it yields CASSLRLAKNIQYF.

V is TRBV27 and J is TRBJ1-4; 9 bases line up with TRBD1. The CDR3 has 18 residues. With V trimmed by 5 bases and J by 0 bases, 10 bases remained unmatched. In germline, CDR1 is MNHEY, CDR2 SMNVEV (reference sequence). CDR3 in DNA: TGTGCCAGCAGTGGATCAAGACAGGGGGACGCAACTAATGAAAAACTGTTTTTT. It encodes CASSGSRQGDATNEKLFF.

The gene calls are TRBV29-1 and TRBJ2-3, with 10 bases fitting TRBD2. The CDR3 runs 19 residues. The V and J ends lost 5 bases and 2 bases, in that order; junction bases with no gene match: 19. Germline V gives CDR1 SQVTM, CDR2 ANQGSEA. Written as DNA, the CDR3 is TGCAGCGTTCCCCCCTTACCCGGGGCTAGCGGGAGCAACACAGATACGCAGTATTTT. Residues: CSVPPLPGASGSNTDTQYF.

On this clone itself: A read error may account for a junction end that differs from germline. V usage is TRBV14 and J usage is TRBJ2-1; no clear D. Germline CDR1 and CDR2: SGHDN and FVKESK. There are 12 residues in the CDR3. CDR3: CDSTLRRSEQFF. The CDR3, as DNA: TGTGACAGCACACTAAGGAGAAGTGAGCAGTTCTTC.

V gene TRBV7-6 combines with J gene TRBJ2-2, with TRBD1 as a possible D gene (6 bases). V lost 1 base and J lost 4, with 13 bases in between. Germline V lookup: CDR1 SGHVS, CDR2 FNYEAQ. The CDR3 sequence is 16 residues long. The CDR3 bases are TGTGCCAGCAGCTTAGGGGCAGGGGCGACCACCGGGGAGCTGTTTTTT. It specifies CASSLGAGATTGELFF. Full variable domain (missing parts from reference TRBV7-6 and TRBJ2-2): GAGVSQSPRYKVTKRGQDVALRCDPISGHVSLYWYRQALGQGPEFLTYFNYEAQQDKSGLPNDRFSAERPEGSISTLTIQRTEQRDSAMYRCASSLGAGATTGELFFGEGSRLTVL.

The chain combines TRBV12-2 with TRBJ2-1; TRBD2 reflects the table's D call only, with no check against the DNA. TRBV12-2 is an annotated pseudogene. This CDR3 region has 16 residues. CDR3 nucleotides: TGTGCAAGTCGCTTAGAAACTAGCGGGAGGGGCAATGAGCAGTTCTTC. Protein product: CASRLETSGRGNEQFF.

The V call is TRBV24-1, the J call TRBJ2-1; TRBD1 matches 7 bases. The germline V gene encodes CDR1 KGHDR and CDR2 SFDVKD. The trim removed 5 bases at V and 8 bases at J, leaving 8 bases unmatched. There are 14 residues in the CDR3. The CDR3, as DNA: TGTGCCACCAGTGGGGACAGACCTAAAGATGAGCAGTTCTTC. Protein sequence: CATSGDRPKDEQFF.

This rearrangement joins TRBV6-2 or TRBV6-3 to TRBJ2-2; 9 bases line up with TRBD2. The V segment lost 4 bases and the J segment 6 bases; nucleotides outside the gene matches: 9. Looked up from germline, CDR1 is MNHEY and CDR2 is SVGEGT. CDR3 length: 16 amino acids. DNA for the CDR3: TGTGCCAGCAGTTGCTCGGCTAGCGGGGTCGCCGGGGAGCTGTTTTTT. Its translation: CASSCSASGVAGELFF.

A single count supports this clone. The CDR3 DNA reads TGTGCCAGCAGCTACATAAAACAGGGGGGCAACACTGAAGCTTTCTTT. It encodes CASSYIKQGGNTEAFF. The V gene is TRBV11-3, the J gene TRBJ1-1, with 8 bases identical to TRBD1. V lost 4 bases and J lost 2; bases outside the gene matches: 9. Germline loops: CDR1 SGHNT, CDR2 YENEEA. This CDR3 has 16 residues. Full variable domain (outside the CDR3, taken from reference TRBV11-3 and TRBJ1-1): EAGVVQSPRYKIIEKKQPVAFWCNPISGHNTLYWYLQNLGQGPELLIRYENEEAVDDSQLPKDRFSAERLKGVDSTLKIQPAELGDSAVYLCASSYIKQGGNTEAFFGQGTRLTVV.